The source of this T cell receptor (beta chain) is a study of cytomegalovirus exposure and HLA in healthy donors. For the study at large: In an early release, HLA-typed donors contributed roughly 85 million unique TCR sequences.

The study ran its PCR with 60 Vbeta and 13 Jbeta primers. Here immunoSEQ multiplex PCR was the method, and the copy in TCRdb shows in-frame clones only, minus some. The profile shows roughly 110,000 clones, 82% of them singletons. The ends lost 1 base at V and 0 bases at J; junction bases unmatched: 3. Germline assignment: CDR1 MGHRA and CDR2 YSYEKL. The CDR3 runs 17 residues. Sequences were obtained from PBMCs. The chain uses TRBV4-1 and TRBJ2-2; TRBD2 matches at 9 bases. The sequence derives from a man aged 25-40 years in good health and CMV-seropositive. CDR3 sequence reads: CASSQGRLAANTGELFF. The CDR3 region has the DNA TGCGCCAGCAGCCAAGGCCGACTAGCGGCGAACACCGGGGAGCTGTTTTTT.